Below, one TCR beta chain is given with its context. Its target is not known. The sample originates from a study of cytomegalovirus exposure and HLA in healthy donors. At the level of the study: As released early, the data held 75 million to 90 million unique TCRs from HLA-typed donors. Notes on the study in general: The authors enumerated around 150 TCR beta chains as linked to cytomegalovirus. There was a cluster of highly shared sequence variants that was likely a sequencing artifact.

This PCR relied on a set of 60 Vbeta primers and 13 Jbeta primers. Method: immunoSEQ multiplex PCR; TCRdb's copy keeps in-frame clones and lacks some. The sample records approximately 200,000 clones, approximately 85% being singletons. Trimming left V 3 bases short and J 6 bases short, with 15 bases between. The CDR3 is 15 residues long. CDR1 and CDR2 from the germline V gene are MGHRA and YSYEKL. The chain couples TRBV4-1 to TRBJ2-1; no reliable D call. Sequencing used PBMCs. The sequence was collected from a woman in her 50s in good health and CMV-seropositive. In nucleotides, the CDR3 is TGCGCCAGCAGCCACCCCCTCAGGAACCGCAATGAGCAGTTCTTC. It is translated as CASSHPLRNRNEQFF.